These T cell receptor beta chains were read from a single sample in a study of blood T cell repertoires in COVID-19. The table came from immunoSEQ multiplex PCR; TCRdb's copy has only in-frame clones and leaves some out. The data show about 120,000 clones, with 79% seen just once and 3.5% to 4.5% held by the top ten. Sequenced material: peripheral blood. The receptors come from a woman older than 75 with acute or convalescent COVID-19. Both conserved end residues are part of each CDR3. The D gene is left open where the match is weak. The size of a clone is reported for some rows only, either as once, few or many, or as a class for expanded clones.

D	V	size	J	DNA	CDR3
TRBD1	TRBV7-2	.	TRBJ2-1	TGTGCCAGCAGCACACAGGGGGCCGGGCATGAGCAGTTCTTC	CASSTQGAGHEQFF
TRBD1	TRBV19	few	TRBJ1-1	TGTGCCAGTAGTATATACATCGGACAGGGATCGAACACTGAAGCTTTCTTT	CASSIYIGQGSNTEAFF
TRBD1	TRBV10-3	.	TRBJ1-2	TGTGCCATCAGTGAGGGATCAGGGGGCGAGTATGGCTACACCTTC	CAISEGSGGEYGYTF
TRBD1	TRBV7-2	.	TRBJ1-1	TGTGCCAGCACCGAAACAGGGGTGAGGAACACTGAAGCTTTCTTT	CASTETGVRNTEAFF
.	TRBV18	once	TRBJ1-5	TGTGCCAGCTCACCAGGGGGCGATCAGCCCCAGCATTTT	CASSPGGDQPQHF
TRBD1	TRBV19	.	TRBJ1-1	TGTGCCAGTAGTACCCAGACAGGGACTGAAGCTTTCTTT	CASSTQTGTEAFF
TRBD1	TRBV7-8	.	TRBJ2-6	TGTGCCAGCAGCCGAGGACAGGGGCCTGGGGCCAACGTCCTGACTTTC	CASSRGQGPGANVLTF
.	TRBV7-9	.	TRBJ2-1	TGTGCCAGCAGCATCGTAGTAGGGGTTAATTACAATGAGCAGTTCTTC	CASSIVVGVNYNEQFF
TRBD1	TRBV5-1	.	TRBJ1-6	TGCGCCAGCAGCTCCGGACAGGGCGGCGATTCACCCCTCCACTTT	CASSSGQGGDSPLHF
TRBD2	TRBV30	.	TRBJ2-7	TGTGCCTGGAGTGTAAGCCCAGCGGGAGTCTACGAGCAGTACTTC	CAWSVSPAGVYEQYF
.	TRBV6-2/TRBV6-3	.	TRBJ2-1	TGTGCCAGCAGTTCCCCCGGAGCGTCCAGCAAGCTCTTC	CASSSPGASSKLF
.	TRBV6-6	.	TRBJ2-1	TGTGCCAGCAGCCAGTGGGACACACTAACGGGTGAGCAGTTCTTC	CASSQWDTLTGEQFF
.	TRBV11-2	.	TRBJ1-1	TGTGCCAGCAGCTCGAGCGGGTTGGAGACTGAAGCTTTCTTT	CASSSSGLETEAFF
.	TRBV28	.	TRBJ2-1	TGTGAACTAACCTACAATGAGCAGTTCTTC	CELTYNEQFF
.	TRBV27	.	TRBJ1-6	TGTGCCAGCAGTGCGGACTTATTCAGCTCCTATAATTCACCCCTCCACTTT	CASSADLFSSYNSPLHF
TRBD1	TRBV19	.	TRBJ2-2	TGTGCCAGTAGTATAGGACAGGGCAACACCGGGGAGCTGTTTTTT	CASSIGQGNTGELFF
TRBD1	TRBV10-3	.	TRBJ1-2	TGTGCCATCAGTGAGTCGATACCCCGGACAGGGCGGAACTATGGCTACACCTTC	CAISESIPRTGRNYGYTF
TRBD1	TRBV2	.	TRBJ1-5	TGTGCCAGCAGTGAACAGGGGGCATCAACTATTGCCCAGCATTTT	CASSEQGASTIAQHF
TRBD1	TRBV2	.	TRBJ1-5	TGTGCCAGCAGTGAATACAGGGGAAATAGCAATCAGCCCCAGCATTTT	CASSEYRGNSNQPQHF
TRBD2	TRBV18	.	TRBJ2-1	TGTGCCAGCTCACCGTACGGACTAGCGGGAACTTACAATGAGCAGTTCTTC	CASSPYGLAGTYNEQFF